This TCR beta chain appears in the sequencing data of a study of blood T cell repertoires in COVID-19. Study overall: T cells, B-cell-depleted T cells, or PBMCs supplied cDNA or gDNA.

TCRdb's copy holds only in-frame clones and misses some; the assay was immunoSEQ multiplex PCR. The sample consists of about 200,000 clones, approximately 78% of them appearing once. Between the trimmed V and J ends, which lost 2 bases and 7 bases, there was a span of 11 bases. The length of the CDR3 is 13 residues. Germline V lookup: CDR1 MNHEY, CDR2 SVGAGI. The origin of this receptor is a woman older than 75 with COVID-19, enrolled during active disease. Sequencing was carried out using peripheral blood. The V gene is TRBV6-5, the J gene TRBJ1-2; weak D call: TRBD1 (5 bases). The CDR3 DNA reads TGTGCCAGCAGTTACCAGGGCGTCGCTGGCTACACCTTC. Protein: CASSYQGVAGYTF.